The 6 T cell receptor beta chains below all came from one sample that was sequenced in a study of T-cell memory formation after mild COVID-19. In TCRdb, the 5' RACE reads were re-called with MiXCR into one record per CDR3 protein. The sample holds approximately 46,000 distinct CDR3 sequences, over 6.5% seen once. Material: PBMCs or a T cell subset sorted from them (not recorded which). These receptor sequences come from an adult who had mild COVID-19 (a few samples of this study predate the infection). Cell type and time point are not known.

V is TRBV20-1 and J is TRBJ2-7; the D call may be TRBD1 or TRBD2 (5 bases each). This CDR3 spans 15 amino acids. Germline CDR1 and CDR2: DFQATT and SNEGSKA (reference sequence). Trimming shortened V by 3 bases and J by 4 bases, and 19 bases separated the two germline ends. The CDR3 sequence: CSARPLRGTDYEQYF. For the CDR3, the DNA is TGCAGTGCTAGGCCCCTCCGGGGCACCGATTACGAGCAGTACTTC.

This clonotype was detected many times. V usage is TRBV4-1 and J usage is TRBJ1-4; D is undetermined. Germline V CDR1 and CDR2: MGHRA, YSYEKL. The CDR3 loop spans 16 amino acids. The V gene lost 0 bases and the J gene lost 3 bases, with 11 bases spanning the gap. CDR3 residues: CASSQEGRAANEKLFF. The CDR3 DNA sequence: TGCGCCAGCAGCCAAGAAGGAAGGGCGGCTAATGAAAAACTGTTTTTT.

In its sample, this clonotype was seen many times. The chain is built from TRBV30 and TRBJ2-3; D gene ambiguous. Germline values: CDR1 GTSNPN, CDR2 SVGIG (reference sequence). Trimming removed 4 bases at V and 3 bases at J, with 11 bases between. CDR3 size: 13 residues. Here the CDR3 reads CAWTQRVTDTQYF. Here the CDR3 DNA reads TGTGCCTGGACCCAGCGTGTGACAGATACGCAGTATTTT.

This clonotype has just a few counts. This chain uses TRBV6-1 with TRBJ2-3, with D possibly TRBD1 on 6 matching bases. The V gene's germline CDR1 is MNHNS and CDR2 SASEGT. Trimming left V 7 bases short and J 7 bases short, with 21 bases between. The CDR3 is 15 residues long. The CDR3 sequence is CASTRVTGGTNTQYF. The CDR3 nucleotides read TGTGCCAGCACTAGGGTGACAGGTGGGACGAATACGCAGTATTTT.

This chain joins TRBV5-5 and TRBJ1-1, with D perhaps matching TRBD1 (5 bases). V shed 4 bases and J shed 0 bases, with 10 bases lying between them. The CDR3 totals 14 residues. From germline, CDR1 is SGHKS and CDR2 YYEKEE (reference sequence). CDR3: CASSPQVVNTEAFF. The CDR3 DNA follows: TGTGCCAGCAGCCCACAGGTCGTGAACACTGAAGCTTTCTTT.

This clonotype was seen ten or more times. This chain uses TRBV5-1 with TRBJ2-1, with TRBD2 matching 8 bases. Per the germline V gene, CDR1 is SGHRS and CDR2 is YFSETQ. The CDR3 length is 15 residues. V lost 5 bases, J lost 4 bases, and 8 bases stayed unmatched. The CDR3 protein is CASRGSGGQYNEQFF. The CDR3 region has the DNA TGCGCCAGCAGGGGGAGCGGGGGCCAGTACAATGAGCAGTTCTTC.